The 19 T cell receptor beta chains below come from one sample, sequenced in a study of Graves' ophthalmopathy and Graves' hyperthyroidism. Investigators amplified TCR beta CDR3 regions from RNA transcripts. Second-round multiplex PCR came after a first-round RT-PCR that employed HTBI primers. One entry per CDR3 protein, called by TCRdb with MiXCR from the multiplex PCR reads. Counted here are 1 million to 1.3 million distinct CDR3 sequences, about 38% occurring once; the ten biggest clones make up 8.5% to 14%. Sequenced input: peripheral blood or thyroid tissue (not recorded which). Receptor source: an adult man with Graves' hyperthyroidism.

This clonotype was recorded at least ten times. This chain connects TRBV12-3 or TRBV12-4 to TRBJ2-5; D is unclear. The CDR3 sequence is 14 residues long. The V end lost 7 bases, the J end lost 3 bases, and 15 bases lay between the germline ends. The CDR3 DNA reads as TGTGCCAGCACTGTCGACGGACCCAAAGAGACCCAGTACTTC. It encodes CASTVDGPKETQYF.

The chain uses TRBV29-1 and TRBJ2-6; no definite D call. The length of the CDR3 is 12 residues. In germline, CDR1 is SQVTM, CDR2 ANQGSEA. V lost 7 bases, J lost 0 bases, and 4 bases lay in between. The CDR3 is CSEISGANVLTF. CDR3 DNA: TGCAGCGAAATCTCTGGGGCCAACGTCCTGACTTTC.

The gene calls are TRBV6-4 and TRBJ2-2; D is perhaps TRBD1 (5 bases). The CDR3 extends over 14 amino acids. Germline V gene sequence: CDR1 MRHNA, CDR2 SNTAGT. The germline V and J ends were trimmed by 7 bases and 7 bases, with 16 bases remaining between them. CDR3 nucleotide sequence: TGTGCCAGCACCAATACCCCAGGGATCGGGGAGCTGTTTTTT. As protein: CASTNTPGIGELFF.

V is TRBV2 and J is TRBJ2-7, with TRBD2 matching over 14 bases. CDR1 and CDR2 from the germline V gene are SNHLY and FYNNEI. The CDR3 runs to 16 residues. Germline trimming cut 6 bases from V and 4 bases from J; bases unmatched to any gene: 8. CDR3 sequence (DNA): TGTGCCAGCAGGCAGACTAGCGGGGGGGCCGGGTACGAGCAGTACTTC. It encodes CASRQTSGGAGYEQYF.

The sample holds many counts of this clonotype. CDR3 protein: CASSLAAPSNVLTF. The CDR3, as DNA: TGTGCCAGCAGTTTAGCTGCCCCCTCCAACGTCCTGACTTTC. This chain joins TRBV12-3 or TRBV12-4 and TRBJ2-6; D is undetermined. The V end was cut by 0 bases, the J end by 8 bases, with 8 bases between. The CDR3 has 14 amino acids.

This clonotype was seen a handful of times. This sequence joins TRBV7-8 and TRBJ1-5, with TRBD1 as a possible D gene (5 bases). Looked up from germline, CDR1 is SGHVS and CDR2 is FQNEAQ. V gave up 11 bases and J gave up 0 bases, with 17 bases separating them. The CDR3 is 15 residues long. The CDR3 DNA sequence: TGTGCCTGGAGCGATGGGGGGAATAGCAATCAGCCCCAGCATTTT. It specifies CAWSDGGNSNQPQHF.

In the case of this clonotype: It is likely a read error, because the conserved phenylalanine at the end of the CDR3 is missing. No DNA is shown, since the ends of the CDR3 on it are uncertain; the CDR3 is the one TCRdb lists. The chain recombines TRBV4-3 with TRBJ2-7; TRBD1, the table's D call, lacks a check against the DNA. CDR1 is LGHNA and CDR2 is YSLEER in the germline V gene. From its first to its last residue, the CDR3 has 11 amino acids. The CDR3 reads CASSRSPGQSY.

This clonotype was observed many times. This chain uses TRBV10-3 with TRBJ2-5, with no clear D. V was pared by 0 bases and J by 1 base, with 6 bases between. CDR1 and CDR2 from the germline V gene are ENHRY and SYGVKD. This CDR3 contains 14 residues. CDR3 bases: TGTGCCATCAGTGAGTCGGCAGCCCAAGAGACCCAGTACTTC. Translating it yields CAISESAAQETQYF.

This clonotype was picked up many times. V gene TRBV2 combines with J gene TRBJ1-5, with D possibly being TRBD1 (5 bases). V was clipped by 7 bases and J by 4 bases, with 11 bases between them. Germline V CDR1 and CDR2: SNHLY, FYNNEI. This CDR3 is 13 amino acids long. CDR3 coding DNA: TGTGCCAGCATGGGGGACTTTAATCAGCCCCAGCATTTT. Encoded protein: CASMGDFNQPQHF.

The CDR3 sequence: CASSLVGRQFSGELFF. DNA of the CDR3: TGTGCCAGCAGCTTAGTCGGGCGTCAGTTCAGCGGGGAGCTGTTTTTT. The chain links TRBV7-8 to TRBJ2-2; unclear D gene. V lost 1 base and J 7 bases, leaving 16 bases between the germline ends. The CDR3 has 16 amino acids. The germline CDR1 and CDR2 sequences are SGHVS and FQNEAQ.

This clonotype was detected ten times or more. The chain employs TRBV5-6 and TRBJ1-3; a weak D match, TRBD1 (5 bases). The CDR3 spans 15 residues. Deletions cut 2 bases from V and 2 bases from J, with 11 bases between. Germline V gives CDR1 SGHDT, CDR2 YYEEEE. In DNA, the CDR3 is TGTGCCAGCAGCTTTTGGGGCAGGACTGGAAACACCATATATTTT. Residues: CASSFWGRTGNTIYF.

Details on this clonotype: A read error may explain this, as a much larger clone is one base away. The genes are TRBV7-8 and TRBJ1-4, with 9 bases identical to TRBD1. Germline V lookup: CDR1 SGHVS, CDR2 FQNEAQ. The CDR3 length is 15 residues. Unmatched junction bases numbered 4, after V lost 5 bases and J lost 3 bases. The CDR3 sequence is CASSPTGGPNEKLFF. The CDR3 region has the DNA TGTGCCAGCAGCCCCACAGGGGGCCCTAATGAAAAACTGTTTTTT.

In this sample, this clonotype turned up a few times. The chain recombines TRBV2 with TRBJ1-2; D unresolved. The CDR3 has 13 residues. Germline loops: CDR1 SNHLY, CDR2 FYNNEI. Deletions cut 7 bases from V and 7 bases from J, with 16 bases between. This chain's CDR3 is CASIGRVPIGYTF. Here the CDR3 DNA reads TGTGCCAGCATAGGACGGGTACCTATTGGCTACACCTTC.

About this clonotype: The junction does not match germline at one end; this may be a read error. The genes are TRBV7-9 and TRBJ1-6, with D possibly matching TRBD1 (6 bases). Germline V gene sequence: CDR1 SEHNR, CDR2 FQNEAQ (reference sequence). This CDR3 spans 15 amino acids. Here the CDR3 reads CAGSNGTGSNSPLHF. The CDR3 nucleotides are TGCGCCGGCAGCAATGGAACAGGGAGTAATTCACCCCTCCACTTT.

The CDR3 sequence is CSVGGLQPTQYF. In DNA, the CDR3 is TGCAGCGTTGGGGGCCTACAGCCTACGCAGTATTTT. The chain has TRBV29-1 and TRBJ2-3; TRBD1 might be the D (5 bases). From germline, CDR1 is SQVTM and CDR2 ANQGSEA. Deletions cut 4 bases from V and 8 bases from J, with 13 bases between. The CDR3 consists of 12 residues.

This clonotype was counted many times. The rearrangement uses TRBV4-1 and TRBJ1-6, with 7 bases aligning to TRBD1. The germline V gene has CDR1 MGHRA and CDR2 YSYEKL. The CDR3 is 14 residues long. V was clipped by 4 bases and J by 6 bases; unmatched bases: 3. CDR3 residues: CASSPGQINSPLHF. The CDR3, as DNA: TGCGCCAGCAGCCCGGGACAGATTAATTCACCCCTCCACTTT.

This clonotype came up many times. The V and J genes are TRBV7-9 and TRBJ1-2; no clear D gene. V was cut by 1 base and J by 0 bases, with 6 bases left in between. The CDR3 is made up of 14 amino acids. From germline, CDR1 is SEHNR and CDR2 FQNEAQ (reference sequence). The CDR3 nucleotides read TGTGCCAGCAGCTTAGGGACTACTAACTATGGCTACACCTTC. This encodes CASSLGTTNYGYTF.

The chain is built from TRBV7-2 and TRBJ2-7; maybe TRBD2 (5 bases). V dropped 0 bases and J dropped 6 bases, with 9 bases sitting between them. The length of the CDR3 is 13 residues. The V gene's germline CDR1 is SGHTA and CDR2 FQGNSA. CDR3 sequence: CASSLAPGGEQYF. The CDR3 DNA reads TGTGCCAGCAGCTTAGCCCCTGGAGGCGAGCAGTACTTC.

This clonotype was counted ten times or more. The gene calls are TRBV6-1 and TRBJ1-5; possibly TRBD1 for D (5 bases). The CDR3 is 16 residues long. The V end was cut by 5 bases, the J end by 11 bases, with 25 bases between. Germline V gene sequence: CDR1 MNHNS, CDR2 SASEGT. CDR3 coding DNA: TGTGCCAGCAGTCCAACCGGGACCGGGGGGATCATGACCCAGCATTTT. Its translation: CASSPTGTGGIMTQHF.